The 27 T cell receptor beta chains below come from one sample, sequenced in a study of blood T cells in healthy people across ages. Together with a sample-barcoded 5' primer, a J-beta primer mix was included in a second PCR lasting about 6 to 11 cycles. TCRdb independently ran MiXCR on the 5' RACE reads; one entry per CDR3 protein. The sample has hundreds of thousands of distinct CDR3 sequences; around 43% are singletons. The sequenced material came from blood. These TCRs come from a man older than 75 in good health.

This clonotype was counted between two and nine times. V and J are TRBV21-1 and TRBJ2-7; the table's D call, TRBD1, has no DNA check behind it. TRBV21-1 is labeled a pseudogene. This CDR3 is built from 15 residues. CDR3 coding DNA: TGTGCCAGCAGCCAAGAAGGGGGAATCGGTGGGGAGCAGTACTTC. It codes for CASSQEGGIGGEQYF.

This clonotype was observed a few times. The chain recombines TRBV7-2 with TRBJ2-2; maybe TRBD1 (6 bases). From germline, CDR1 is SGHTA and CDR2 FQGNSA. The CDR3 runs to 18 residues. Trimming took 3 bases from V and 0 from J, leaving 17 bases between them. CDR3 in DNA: TGTGCCAGCAGCTTCCGATCTTTGGACAGCGCGAACACCGGGGAGCTGTTTTTT. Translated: CASSFRSLDSANTGELFF.

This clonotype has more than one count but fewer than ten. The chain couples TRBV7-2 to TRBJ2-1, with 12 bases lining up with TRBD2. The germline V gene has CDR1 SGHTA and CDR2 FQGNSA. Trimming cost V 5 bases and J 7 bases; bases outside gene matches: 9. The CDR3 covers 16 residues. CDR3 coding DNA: TGTGCCAGCAGCCCCCGTCTAGCGGGAGGGCCTAATGAGCAGTTCTTC. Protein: CASSPRLAGGPNEQFF.

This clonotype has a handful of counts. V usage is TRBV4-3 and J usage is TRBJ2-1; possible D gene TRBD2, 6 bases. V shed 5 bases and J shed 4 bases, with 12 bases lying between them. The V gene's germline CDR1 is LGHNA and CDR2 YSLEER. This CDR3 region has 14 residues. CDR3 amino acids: CASSKGTDYNEQFF. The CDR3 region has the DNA TGCGCCAGCAGCAAGGGGACTGATTACAATGAGCAGTTCTTC.

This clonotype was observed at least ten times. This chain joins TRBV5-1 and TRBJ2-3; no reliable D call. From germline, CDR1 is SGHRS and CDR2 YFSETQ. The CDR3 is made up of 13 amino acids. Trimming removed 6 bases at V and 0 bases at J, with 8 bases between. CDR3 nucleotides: TGCGCCAGCAAGGCTCCGAGCACAGATACGCAGTATTTT. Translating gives CASKAPSTDTQYF.

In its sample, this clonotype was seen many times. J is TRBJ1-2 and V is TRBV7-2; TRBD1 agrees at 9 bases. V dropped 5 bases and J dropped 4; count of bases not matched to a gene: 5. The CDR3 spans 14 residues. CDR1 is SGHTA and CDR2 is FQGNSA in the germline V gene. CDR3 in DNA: TGTGCCAGCAGCCCCGGGACAGGGACCTATGGCTACACCTTC. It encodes CASSPGTGTYGYTF. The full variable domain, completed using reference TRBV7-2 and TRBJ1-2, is GAGVSQSPSNKVTEKGKDVELRCDPISGHTALYWYRQSLGQGLEFLIYFQGNSAPDKSGLPSDRFSAERTGGSVSTLTIQRTQQEDSAVYLCASSPGTGTYGYTFGSGTRLTVV.

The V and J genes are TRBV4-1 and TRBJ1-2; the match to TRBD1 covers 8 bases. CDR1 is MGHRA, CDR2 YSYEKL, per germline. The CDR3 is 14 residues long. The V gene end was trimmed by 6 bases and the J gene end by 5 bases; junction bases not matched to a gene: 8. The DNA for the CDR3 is TGCGCCAGCAGGGCTAACAGGGGGGGGTATGGCTACACCTTC. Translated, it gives CASRANRGGYGYTF.

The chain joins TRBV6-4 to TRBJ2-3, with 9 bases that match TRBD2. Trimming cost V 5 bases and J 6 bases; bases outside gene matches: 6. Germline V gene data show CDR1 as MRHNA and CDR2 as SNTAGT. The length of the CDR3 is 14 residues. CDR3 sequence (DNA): TGTGCCAGCAGTCAAAGCGGGGGGCGCGATACGCAGTATTTT. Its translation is CASSQSGGRDTQYF.

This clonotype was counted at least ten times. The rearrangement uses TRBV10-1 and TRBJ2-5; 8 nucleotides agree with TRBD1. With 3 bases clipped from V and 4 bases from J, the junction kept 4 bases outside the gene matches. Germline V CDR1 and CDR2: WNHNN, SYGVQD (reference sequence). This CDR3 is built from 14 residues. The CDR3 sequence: CASSEYRGSETQYF. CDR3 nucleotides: TGCGCCAGCAGTGAATACAGGGGGTCAGAGACCCAGTACTTC.

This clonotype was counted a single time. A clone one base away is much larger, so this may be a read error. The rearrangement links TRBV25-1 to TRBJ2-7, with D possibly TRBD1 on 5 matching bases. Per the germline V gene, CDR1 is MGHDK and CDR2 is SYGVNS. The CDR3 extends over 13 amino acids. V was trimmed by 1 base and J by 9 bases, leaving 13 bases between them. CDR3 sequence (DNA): TGTGCCAGCAGTGAATTCAACAGGTTGGCGCAGTACTTC. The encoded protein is CASSEFNRLAQYF.

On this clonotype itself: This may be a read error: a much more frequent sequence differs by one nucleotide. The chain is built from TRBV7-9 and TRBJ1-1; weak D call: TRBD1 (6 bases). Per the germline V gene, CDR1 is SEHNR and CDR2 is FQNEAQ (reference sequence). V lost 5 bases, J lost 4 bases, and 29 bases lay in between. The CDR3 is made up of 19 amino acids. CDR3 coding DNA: TGTGCCAGCAGCCTCAGTAACCGGGACGGGGGGCGCGACGGCACTGAAGCTTTCTTT. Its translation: CASSLSNRDGGRDGTEAFF.

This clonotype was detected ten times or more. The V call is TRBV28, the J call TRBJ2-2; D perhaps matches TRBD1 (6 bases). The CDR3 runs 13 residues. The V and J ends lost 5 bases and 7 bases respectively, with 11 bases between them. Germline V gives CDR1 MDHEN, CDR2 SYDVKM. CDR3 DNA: TGTGCCAGCAGTACCAGGGGAGTCGGGGAGCTGTTTTTT. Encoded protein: CASSTRGVGELFF.

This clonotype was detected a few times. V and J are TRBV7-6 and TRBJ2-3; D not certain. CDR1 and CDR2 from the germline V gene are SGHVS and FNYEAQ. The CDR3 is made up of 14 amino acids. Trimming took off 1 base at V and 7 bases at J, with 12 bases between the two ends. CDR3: CASSLGSLPNTQYF. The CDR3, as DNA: TGTGCCAGCAGCTTAGGTTCCCTTCCTAATACGCAGTATTTT.

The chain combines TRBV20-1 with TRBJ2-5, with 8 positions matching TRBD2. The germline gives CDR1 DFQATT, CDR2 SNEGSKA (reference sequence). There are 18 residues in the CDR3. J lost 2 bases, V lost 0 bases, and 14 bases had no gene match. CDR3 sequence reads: CSARDRASGSPWQETQYF. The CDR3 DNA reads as TGCAGTGCTAGAGATAGGGCTAGCGGGTCCCCGTGGCAAGAGACCCAGTACTTC.

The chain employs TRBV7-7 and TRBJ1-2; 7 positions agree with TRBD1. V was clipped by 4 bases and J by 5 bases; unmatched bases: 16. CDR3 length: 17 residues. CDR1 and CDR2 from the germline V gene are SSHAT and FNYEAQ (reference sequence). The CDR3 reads CASSSRGRPRILYGYTF. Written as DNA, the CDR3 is TGTGCCAGCAGCTCCAGGGGGAGACCACGAATACTTTATGGCTACACCTTC.

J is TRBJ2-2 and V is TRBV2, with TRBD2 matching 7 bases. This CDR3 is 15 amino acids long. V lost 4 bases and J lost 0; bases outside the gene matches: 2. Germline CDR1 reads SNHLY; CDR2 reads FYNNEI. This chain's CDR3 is CASSVLATNTGELFF. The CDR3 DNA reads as TGTGCCAGCAGTGTACTAGCGACGAACACCGGGGAGCTGTTTTTT.

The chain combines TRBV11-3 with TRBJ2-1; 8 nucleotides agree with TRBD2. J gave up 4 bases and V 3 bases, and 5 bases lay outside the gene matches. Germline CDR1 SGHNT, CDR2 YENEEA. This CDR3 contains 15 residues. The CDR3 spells CASSFHGGEYNEQFF. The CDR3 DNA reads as TGTGCCAGCAGCTTTCACGGGGGGGAATACAATGAGCAGTTCTTC.

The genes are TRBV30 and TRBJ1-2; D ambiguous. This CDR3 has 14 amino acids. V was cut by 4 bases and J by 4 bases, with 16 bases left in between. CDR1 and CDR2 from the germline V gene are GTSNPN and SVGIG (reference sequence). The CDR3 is CAWTRGLASYGYTF. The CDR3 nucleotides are TGTGCCTGGACCCGGGGTCTCGCTAGCTATGGCTACACCTTC.

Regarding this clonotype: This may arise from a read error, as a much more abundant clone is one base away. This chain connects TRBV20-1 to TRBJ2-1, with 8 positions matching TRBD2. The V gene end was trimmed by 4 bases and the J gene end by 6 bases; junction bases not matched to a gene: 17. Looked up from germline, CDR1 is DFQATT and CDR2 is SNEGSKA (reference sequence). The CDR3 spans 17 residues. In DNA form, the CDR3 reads TGCAGTGCTATCCCCGGGAGGGTGGCTCGTCCGGGCAATGAGCAGTTCTTC. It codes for CSAIPGRVARPGNEQFF.

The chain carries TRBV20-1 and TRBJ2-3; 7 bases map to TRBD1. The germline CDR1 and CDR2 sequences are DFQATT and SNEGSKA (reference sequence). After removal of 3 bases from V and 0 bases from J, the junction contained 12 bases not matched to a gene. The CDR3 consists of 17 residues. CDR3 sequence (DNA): TGCAGTGCTAGCTACAGGGGTTTGCGATCTAGCACAGATACGCAGTATTTT. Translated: CSASYRGLRSSTDTQYF.

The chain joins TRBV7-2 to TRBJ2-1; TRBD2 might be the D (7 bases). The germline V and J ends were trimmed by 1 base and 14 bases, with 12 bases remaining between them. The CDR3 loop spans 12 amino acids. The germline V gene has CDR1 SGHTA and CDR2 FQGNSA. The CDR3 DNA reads TGTGCCAGCAGCTTAGAAGGGGGGGGGGAGTTCTTC. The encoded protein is CASSLEGGGEFF.

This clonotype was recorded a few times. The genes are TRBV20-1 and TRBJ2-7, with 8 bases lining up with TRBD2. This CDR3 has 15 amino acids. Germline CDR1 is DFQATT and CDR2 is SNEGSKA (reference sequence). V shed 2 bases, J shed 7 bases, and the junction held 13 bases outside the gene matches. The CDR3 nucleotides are TGCAGTGCTAGATACAGTTTCCCGGGAGGGCGGGAGCAGTACTTC. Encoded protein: CSARYSFPGGREQYF.

CDR3 loop: CSVGGSTDTQYF. The CDR3 nucleotides are TGCAGCGTTGGAGGGAGCACAGATACGCAGTATTTT. The chain is built from TRBV29-1 and TRBJ2-3; tentative D call: TRBD2 (5 bases). Germline V gene sequence: CDR1 SQVTM, CDR2 ANQGSEA. This CDR3 has 12 amino acids. V lost 4 bases, J lost 0 bases, and 5 bases lay in between.

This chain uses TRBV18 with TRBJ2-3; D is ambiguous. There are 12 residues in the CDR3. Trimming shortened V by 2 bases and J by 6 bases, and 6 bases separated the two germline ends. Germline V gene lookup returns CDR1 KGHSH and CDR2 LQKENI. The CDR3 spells CASSPRMDTQYF. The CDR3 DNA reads TGTGCCAGCTCACCAAGGATGGATACGCAGTATTTT.

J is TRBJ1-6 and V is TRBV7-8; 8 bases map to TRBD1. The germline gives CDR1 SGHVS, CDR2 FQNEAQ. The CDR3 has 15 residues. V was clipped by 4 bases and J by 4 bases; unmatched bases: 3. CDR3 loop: CASSSRTGYNSPLHF. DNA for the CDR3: TGTGCCAGCAGCTCGCGGACAGGGTATAATTCACCCCTCCACTTT.

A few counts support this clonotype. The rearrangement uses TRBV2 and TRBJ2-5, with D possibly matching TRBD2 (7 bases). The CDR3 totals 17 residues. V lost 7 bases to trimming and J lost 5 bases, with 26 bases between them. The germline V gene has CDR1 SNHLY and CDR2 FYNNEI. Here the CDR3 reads CASKPVRGGGAWETQYF. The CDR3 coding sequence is TGTGCCAGCAAACCCGTGAGAGGAGGGGGGGCCTGGGAGACCCAGTACTTC.

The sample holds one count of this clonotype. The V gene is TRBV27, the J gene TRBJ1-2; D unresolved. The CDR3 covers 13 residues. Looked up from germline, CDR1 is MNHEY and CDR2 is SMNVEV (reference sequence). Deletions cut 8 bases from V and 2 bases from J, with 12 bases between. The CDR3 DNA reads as TGTGCCAGCGCAGTGAGAGTGAACTATGGCTACACCTTC. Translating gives CASAVRVNYGYTF.